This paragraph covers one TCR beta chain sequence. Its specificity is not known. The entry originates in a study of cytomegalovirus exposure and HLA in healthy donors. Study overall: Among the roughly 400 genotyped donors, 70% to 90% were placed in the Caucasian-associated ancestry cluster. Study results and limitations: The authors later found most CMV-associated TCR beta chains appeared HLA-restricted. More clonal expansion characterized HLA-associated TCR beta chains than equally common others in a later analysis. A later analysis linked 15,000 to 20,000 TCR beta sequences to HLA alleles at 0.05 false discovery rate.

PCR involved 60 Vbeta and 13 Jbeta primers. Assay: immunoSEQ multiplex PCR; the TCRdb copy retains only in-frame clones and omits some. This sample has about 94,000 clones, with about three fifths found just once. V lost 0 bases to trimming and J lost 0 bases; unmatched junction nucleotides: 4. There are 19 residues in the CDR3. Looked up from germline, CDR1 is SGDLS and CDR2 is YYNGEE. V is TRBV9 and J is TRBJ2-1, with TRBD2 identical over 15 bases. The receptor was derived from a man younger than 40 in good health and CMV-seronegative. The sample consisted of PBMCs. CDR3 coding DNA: TGTGCCAGCAGCGTAGTTGGACTAGCGGGGGGGAGCTCCTACAATGAGCAGTTCTTC. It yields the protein CASSVVGLAGGSSYNEQFF.